Following are 7 T cell receptor beta chains from one sample sequenced in a study of shared clonotypes between healthy human individuals. The protocol was immunoSEQ multiplex PCR, while the TCRdb copy is restricted to in-frame clones and leaves out a portion. The data hold about 610,000 clones, with roughly 96% observed a single time. The naive CD8 population came from CD45RO-negative cells selected for CCR7, without terminally differentiated effector memory CD45RA+ cells. Sequenced material: naive CD8+ T cells sorted from blood. The receptor source for this set is a woman aged 30 to 39 in good health.

The rearrangement uses TRBV13 and TRBJ2-2; 8 positions agree with TRBD1. The CDR3 contains 14 residues. The J segment lost 1 base and the V segment lost 8 bases, leaving 3 bases of the junction unmatched. In germline, CDR1 is PRHDT, CDR2 FYEKMQ (reference sequence). CDR3 DNA: TGTGCCAGCTCCGGGACAGGGAACACCGGGGAGCTGTTTTTT. Its translation: CASSGTGNTGELFF.

CDR3 sequence reads: CASSQTANTGELFF. The CDR3 nucleotides read TGTGCCAGCAGCCAGACAGCGAACACCGGGGAGCTGTTTTTT. J is TRBJ2-2 and V is TRBV28; a possible D gene is TRBD1 (5 bases). The germline gives CDR1 MDHEN, CDR2 SYDVKM. This CDR3 is 14 amino acids long. V lost 6 bases and J lost 0, with 8 bases in between.

The chain uses TRBV7-9 and TRBJ2-7; unclear D gene. Germline lookup yields CDR1 SEHNR and CDR2 FQNEAQ (reference sequence). V was clipped by 8 bases and J by 0 bases, with 20 bases between them. There are 16 residues in the CDR3. The CDR3 region has the DNA TGTGCCAGCTCACTACCGACCGGTGATAGCTCCTACGAGCAGTACTTC. This encodes CASSLPTGDSSYEQYF.

The chain couples TRBV7-6 to TRBJ2-3; TRBD2 matches at 7 bases. CDR3 length equals 14 residues. CDR1 is SGHVS, CDR2 FNYEAQ, per germline. The V and J ends lost 4 bases and 1 base, in that order; junction bases with no gene match: 2. CDR3 protein: CASSSSGGTDTQYF. The CDR3 DNA is TGTGCCAGCAGCTCAAGCGGGGGCACAGATACGCAGTATTTT.

The chain carries TRBV28 and TRBJ2-2; D is unresolved. Germline assignment: CDR1 MDHEN and CDR2 SYDVKM. V dropped 3 bases and J dropped 0 bases, with 5 bases sitting between them. The CDR3 runs to 14 residues. The CDR3 sequence is CASSFRANTGELFF. CDR3 bases: TGTGCCAGCAGTTTCCGGGCGAACACCGGGGAGCTGTTTTTT.

The genes are TRBV7-9 and TRBJ1-1; unclear D gene. The ends were cut back, 8 bases at V and 0 bases at J, with 10 bases in the middle. This CDR3 has 13 residues. Germline V CDR1 and CDR2: SEHNR, FQNEAQ (reference sequence). The CDR3 reads CASLLLMNTEAFF. In nucleotides, the CDR3 is TGTGCCAGCTTATTATTAATGAACACTGAAGCTTTCTTT.

This clone was detected only once. The chain links TRBV19 to TRBJ1-4; D call uncertain. Looked up from germline, CDR1 is LNHDA and CDR2 is SQIVND (reference sequence). V was shortened by 7 bases and J by 7 bases, with 4 bases between the two germline ends. CDR3 length: 10 residues. CDR3 in DNA: TGTGCCAGTAATGGTGAAAAACTGTTTTTT. This codes for CASNGEKLFF.